The following is a T cell receptor (beta chain) sequence with its context. What this receptor recognizes is not known. Nothing much larger sits one base from this clone, and base qualities are not available. This entry comes from a study of OX40 agonist ivuxolimab in advanced cancers. General notes on the study: The costimulatory receptor OX40 (CD134) was targeted by ivuxolimab, a fully human IgG2 agonistic monoclonal antibody. Intravenous ivuxolimab was administered to patients every 2 weeks at six dose levels: 0.01, 0.1, 0.3, 1.5, 3 and 10 mg/kg. Patients were allowed to have had prior anti-PD-1, anti-PD-L1 or anti-CTLA-4 therapy, and 40% to 45% of the dose-escalation patients had previously received checkpoint inhibitors. The paper describes the monotherapy dose-escalation part (N ≈ 52 patients) of the phase I trial of ivuxolimab. Of the approximately 54 dose-escalation patients, hepatocellular carcinoma was present in 19, melanoma in approximately 15, renal cell carcinoma in 9 and head and neck cancer in 9. A male proportion of approximately 83% and a mean age of 60 years, ranging from 23 to 79, were recorded for the dose-escalation cohort. The point of sequencing TCRbeta in the periphery was to test whether ivuxolimab changed TCR sequence diversity and drove clonal T-cell expansion. Partial responses were achieved by three dose-escalation patients, of whom one had hepatocellular carcinoma and two had cutaneous melanoma. Here is what the overall study found, with its caveats: Low levels of normalized T-cell clonal expansion were also seen in some patients who did not respond. Antigen specificity was not determined for the clonally expanded peripheral T cells. At doses of 0.1 to 3.0 mg/kg, clonal expansion of both CD4+ and CD8+ T cells in blood was seen between baseline and week 6. On average, CD8+ T cells showed more expanded clones than CD4+ T cells after ivuxolimab. Partial responders in the 0.1-3.0 mg/kg groups had among the lowest normalized peripheral clonal expansion, especially among CD8+ T cells.

Trimming costs V 4 bases and J 1 base, and their ends lie 13 bases apart. Inclusive of the bounding cysteine and phenylalanine, the CDR3 is 15 residues long. Just CDR3 DNA is preserved here, 45 bases in frame from base 1. CDR1 and CDR2 (SNHLY, FYNNEI) derive from the germline V gene. For sequencing of the TCRbeta CDR3 region, genomic DNA was extracted from the sorted cells. The immunoSEQ Assay was used to sequence the TCRbeta CDR3 regions. Entries here come from immuneACCESS through TCRdb and include only in-frame sequences with V and J called. Some clones fail to appear in such tables; in the studies checked, an unresolved V gene covers under half of the shortfall, and the cause of the remainder is unknown. For this sample the table gives 75,000 to 100,000 clones, of which around 90% were detected only once. Jointly, the top ten make up approximately 0.5% of the sample. The trial excluded patients who had a history of autoimmune disease or were on systemic immunosuppression. In every dose cohort, peripheral blood was drawn for TCR sequencing at baseline, cycle 4 day 1, and cycle 7 day 1. Samples were obtained from an open-label, multicenter, first-in-human phase I dose-escalation trial of ivuxolimab. Adults with locally advanced or metastatic head and neck squamous cell, hepatocellular, melanoma or renal cell carcinoma were enrolled in the trial. Before TCR sequencing, CD4+ T cells and CD8+ T cells were sorted from peripheral blood as separate populations.

The input for sequencing was CD4+ or CD8+ T cells sorted from blood, taken in a trial of the OX40 agonist ivuxolimab. In this chain, TRBV2 is recombined with TRBJ2-5, with the D gene not clear enough to name. The origin of this receptor is an adult with an advanced solid tumor such as melanoma, head and neck, liver or kidney cancer. The DNA is as follows: TGTGCCAGCAGTGTTCGGTGGCAGCCCCAAGAGACCCAGTACTTC. It codes for CASSVRWQPQETQYF.